Below are 17 T cell receptor beta chains sequenced from a single sample in a study of regulatory T cells in long-lasting Graves disease. The time point: persistent/refractory GD, antithyroid drugs over 5 years with positive TRAb. Extracted PBMC RNA gave rise to the TCR library. Arm-PCR with iRepertoire HTBI primers amplified the CDR3 regions for these TCR beta libraries. TCRdb independently ran MiXCR on the multiplex PCR reads; one entry per CDR3 protein. The sample shows a few hundred thousand distinct CDR3 sequences, roughly 25% of them seen only once. Source: peripheral blood mononuclear cells (PBMCs), taken when the disease was refractory, from a patient treated with antithyroid drugs. The receptor source for this set is a woman in her 40s with Graves disease.

This clonotype was recorded at least ten times. The chain carries TRBV2 and TRBJ1-2; TRBD1 is a possible D gene (6 bases). The CDR3 has 15 residues. V shed 9 bases and J shed 3 bases, with 20 bases lying between them. Germline-derived CDR1 and CDR2 are SNHLY and FYNNEI. The DNA for the CDR3 is TGTGCCAGTTTACGGCAGGGGTCCACACACTATGGCTACACCTTC. Amino acids: CASLRQGSTHYGYTF.

This clonotype was recorded many times. The germline gene is not matched at one end of the junction; a read error may be the cause. V is TRBV28 and J is TRBJ1-1; 7 bases match TRBD1. The CDR3 is 8 residues long. Germline V gene sequence: CDR1 MDHEN, CDR2 SYDVKM. The CDR3 DNA is TGTGCCAGCGGGACAGACTACTTT. Encoded protein: CASGTDYF.

This clonotype was picked up many times. The genes are TRBV2 and TRBJ1-2, with D unresolved. Trimming removed 4 bases from V and 4 bases from J, with 13 bases in between. Germline CDR1 reads SNHLY; CDR2 reads FYNNEI. This CDR3 has 14 amino acids. The CDR3 DNA is TGTGCCAGCAGTGCAATCGGGGTGAGCTATGGCTACACCTTC. This gives the protein CASSAIGVSYGYTF.

This clonotype has ten or more counts. The V gene is TRBV28, the J gene TRBJ2-7; TRBD1 agrees at 10 bases. J was trimmed by 4 bases and V by 7 bases; bases with no gene match: 10. This CDR3 contains 15 residues. Germline V gene data show CDR1 as MDHEN and CDR2 as SYDVKM. CDR3 in amino acids: CASTTVDRGTYEQYF. CDR3 bases: TGTGCCAGCACCACCGTGGACAGGGGGACTTACGAGCAGTACTTC.

On this clonotype: This may be a read error, as it is one base from a much larger clone. The rearrangement joins TRBV28 to TRBJ2-7; D gene unclear. Germline values: CDR1 MDHEN, CDR2 SYDVKM. This CDR3 has 13 residues. Trimming pared 7 bases from V and 3 bases from J, leaving 13 bases between. CDR3 nucleotide sequence: TGTGCCAGCAAAAAAGGACCAGTCTACGAGCAGTACTTC. Its translation is CASKKGPVYEQYF.

This clonotype was detected ten times or more. This chain connects TRBV28 to TRBJ2-4; D possibly uses TRBD1 or TRBD2 (5 bases each). V lost 5 bases and J lost 1, with 18 bases in between. The CDR3 totals 17 residues. Germline V gene sequence: CDR1 MDHEN, CDR2 SYDVKM. CDR3 in amino acids: CASSPLWGRWAKNIQYF. The CDR3 DNA is TGTGCCAGCAGTCCCTTGTGGGGACGATGGGCCAAAAACATTCAGTACTTC.

This clonotype showed up many times. The chain combines TRBV2 with TRBJ1-2; 9 nucleotides line up with TRBD1. The CDR3 totals 13 residues. The J segment lost 8 bases and the V segment lost 5 bases, leaving 6 bases of the junction unmatched. Germline lookup yields CDR1 SNHLY and CDR2 FYNNEI. The chain's CDR3 is CASSPGQGQGYTF. For the CDR3, the DNA is TGTGCCAGCAGTCCTGGACAGGGGCAGGGCTACACCTTC.

This clonotype has ten or more counts. The J gene is TRBJ2-5, the V gene TRBV10-2; TRBD2 aligns across 12 bases. This CDR3 contains 15 residues. The germline gives CDR1 WSHSY, CDR2 SAAADI. Unmatched junction bases numbered 7, after V lost 4 bases and J lost 7 bases. CDR3: CASSGLAGVSRTQYF. The CDR3 region has the DNA TGCGCCAGCAGTGGACTAGCGGGAGTCAGTCGGACCCAGTACTTC.

The chain links TRBV15 to TRBJ2-1; D is possibly TRBD1 or TRBD2 (5 bases each). CDR1 is LNHNV, CDR2 YYDKDF, per germline (reference sequence). The length of the CDR3 is 16 residues. Deletions cut 0 bases from V and 1 base from J, with 10 bases between. Here the CDR3 DNA reads TGTGCCACCAGCAGAGATAGGGACCAGTCCTACAATGAGCAGTTCTTC. This translates into CATSRDRDQSYNEQFF.

This clonotype was observed at least ten times. CDR3: CSAPDRMNYGYTF. The DNA of the CDR3 is TGCAGTGCGCCCGACCGGATGAACTATGGCTACACCTTC. The genes are TRBV20-1 and TRBJ1-2; no definite D call. V was shortened by 6 bases and J by 2 bases, with 13 bases between the two germline ends. Germline V gene sequence: CDR1 DFQATT, CDR2 SNEGSKA (reference sequence). The CDR3 is made up of 13 amino acids.

This clonotype was observed many times. The chain uses TRBV2 and TRBJ1-2, with TRBD1 matching 10 bases. This CDR3 contains 16 residues. Germline values: CDR1 SNHLY, CDR2 FYNNEI. Trimming at V came to 5 bases and at J to 12 bases, leaving 18 bases not matched to a gene. In DNA form, the CDR3 reads TGTGCCAGCAGTCCCTACTACTTTCCGGGACAGGGGCACCACACCTTC. It encodes CASSPYYFPGQGHHTF.

The table lists this clonotype with a count of one. V usage is TRBV5-1 and J usage is TRBJ1-4; unclear D gene. This CDR3 is built from 15 residues. Trimming left V 0 bases short and J 4 bases short, with 10 bases between. Germline V CDR1 and CDR2: SGHRS, YFSETQ. The CDR3 DNA is TGCGCCAGCAGCTTGGATCCGGGATTTAATGAAAAACTGTTTTTT. Protein sequence: CASSLDPGFNEKLFF.

This clonotype was observed once. The chain employs TRBV6-5 and TRBJ2-5; maybe TRBD1 (5 bases). The V end was cut by 4 bases, the J end by 5 bases, with 20 bases between. Germline CDR1 reads MNHEY; CDR2 reads SVGAGI. The CDR3 sequence is 16 residues long. As DNA, the CDR3 is TGTGCCAGCAGTTTAAGGGGTCCCCGAGCCGGGGAGACCCAGTACTTC. This gives the protein CASSLRGPRAGETQYF.

The V call is TRBV20-1, the J call TRBJ2-7; D ambiguous. Germline CDR1 and CDR2: DFQATT and SNEGSKA (reference sequence). The V and J ends lost 6 bases and 3 bases respectively, with 21 bases between them. The CDR3 totals 15 residues. DNA for the CDR3: TGCAGTGCCCCCGACCGGGCTACCCCAGGCTACGAGCAGTACTTC. Translated: CSAPDRATPGYEQYF.

This chain links TRBV19 with TRBJ2-5, with 8 bases that match TRBD2. This CDR3 spans 14 amino acids. Germline V gene sequence: CDR1 LNHDA, CDR2 SQIVND (reference sequence). V lost 5 bases and J lost 6; bases outside the gene matches: 8. The CDR3 here is CASSPSGRGQTQYF. CDR3 DNA sequence: TGTGCCAGTAGTCCAAGCGGGAGAGGGCAGACCCAGTACTTC.

This clonotype was found many times. The chain uses TRBV28 and TRBJ2-5; no definite D call. V lost 3 bases and J 2 bases, leaving 7 bases between the germline ends. The V gene's germline CDR1 is MDHEN and CDR2 SYDVKM. This CDR3 contains 13 residues. The CDR3 DNA reads TGTGCCAGCAGTTTCCTTTTTCAAGAGACCCAGTACTTC. Protein product: CASSFLFQETQYF.

Of note for this clonotype: One base away lies a much larger clone, so this may be a sequencing read error. V is TRBV6-1 and J is TRBJ1-6; possibly TRBD1 for D (5 bases). Trimming removed 7 bases at V and 7 bases at J, with 14 bases between. CDR3 length equals 14 residues. Per germline, CDR1 MNHNS and CDR2 SASEGT. The CDR3 here is CASTRRGGNSPLHF. The CDR3 DNA sequence: TGTGCCAGCACCAGACGCGGGGGAAATTCACCCCTCCACTTT.